These 10 T cell receptor beta chains came from one sample sequenced in a study of lymphopenia after photon versus proton radiotherapy. Only in-frame clones appear in the TCRdb table, and some are missing; sequencing was by immunoSEQ multiplex PCR. Here the sample spans 25,000 to 30,000 clones, around 83% being singletons. Sequencing used peripheral blood, obtained from a patient treated with photon-based radiotherapy. Receptors were obtained from a woman aged 45-59 years with pancreatic cancer.

This clone was detected once. The chain combines TRBV2 with TRBJ2-7; TRBD1 is a possible D gene (7 bases). Trimming shortened V by 5 bases and J by 2 bases, and 13 bases separated the two germline ends. Germline V gene lookup returns CDR1 SNHLY and CDR2 FYNNEI. CDR3 length: 14 residues. The chain's CDR3 is CASSRQGGTYEQYF. In DNA, the CDR3 is TGTGCCAGCAGTAGACAGGGAGGAACCTACGAGCAGTACTTC.

The J gene is TRBJ2-5, the V gene TRBV19; D perhaps matches TRBD2 (6 bases). Deletions cut 1 base from V and 0 bases from J, with 18 bases between. From germline, CDR1 is LNHDA and CDR2 SQIVND (reference sequence). The CDR3 extends over 18 amino acids. CDR3 DNA sequence: TGTGCCAGTAGTATAGTAAGCGGTATAGCGGTATACCAAGAGACCCAGTACTTC. Translated, it gives CASSIVSGIAVYQETQYF.

V usage is TRBV7-3 and J usage is TRBJ2-6; D could derive from TRBD1 or TRBD2 (5 bases each). Germline-derived CDR1 and CDR2 are SGHTA and FQGTGA. The CDR3 totals 19 residues. Trimming stripped 4 bases from V and 0 bases from J, with 19 bases between. CDR3: CASSWRTPTTNSGANVLTF. In DNA form, the CDR3 reads TGTGCCAGCAGCTGGAGGACACCGACCACAAACTCTGGGGCCAACGTCCTGACTTTC. The whole variable domain, filled in from reference TRBV7-3 and TRBJ2-6, reads GAGVSQTPSNKVTEKGKYVELRCDPISGHTALYWYRQSLGQGPEFLIYFQGTGAADDSGLPNDRFFAVRPEGSVSTLKIQRTERGDSAVYLCASSWRTPTTNSGANVLTFGAGSRLTVL.

This chain connects TRBV6-5 to TRBJ2-7; D perhaps matches TRBD1 (6 bases). Looked up from germline, CDR1 is MNHEY and CDR2 is SVGAGI. V gave up 6 bases and J gave up 4 bases, with 13 bases separating them. The CDR3 is 13 residues long. Here the CDR3 reads CASSGDNNYEQYF. CDR3 nucleotide sequence: TGTGCCAGCAGCGGGGACAACAATTACGAGCAGTACTTC.

The rearrangement joins TRBV9 to TRBJ2-7, with TRBD2 matching over 7 bases. The junction had 2 bases not matched to a gene; V was cut back by 0 bases and J by 2 bases. There are 14 residues in the CDR3. Germline assignment: CDR1 SGDLS and CDR2 YYNGEE. CDR3 coding DNA: TGTGCCAGCAGCGTAGGAGCGGGACCCTACGAGCAGTACTTC. Translated: CASSVGAGPYEQYF.

This chain joins TRBV19 and TRBJ2-3, with TRBD1 as a possible D gene (6 bases). V lost 6 bases and J lost 0, with 10 bases in between. The CDR3 consists of 14 residues. CDR1 is LNHDA, CDR2 SQIVND, per germline (reference sequence). The CDR3 reads CASRTGISTDTQYF. CDR3 in DNA: TGTGCCAGTAGGACAGGTATCAGCACAGATACGCAGTATTTT. Filled out from reference TRBV19 and TRBJ2-3, the complete variable domain reads DGGITQSPKYLFRKEGQNVTLSCEQNLNHDAMYWYRQDPGQGLRLIYYSQIVNDFQKGDIAEGYSVSREKKESFPLTVTSAQKNPTAFYLCASRTGISTDTQYFGPGTRLTVL.

CDR3 sequence reads: CASSVGQGETQYF. DNA for the CDR3: TGTGCCAGCAGCGTAGGACAGGGGGAGACCCAGTACTTC. The chain joins TRBV9 to TRBJ2-5; TRBD1 matches at 8 bases. CDR3 size: 13 residues. Per germline, CDR1 SGDLS and CDR2 YYNGEE. V lost 0 bases to trimming and J lost 5 bases; unmatched junction nucleotides: 0. The variable domain in full, with the rest retrieved from reference TRBV9 and TRBJ2-5, is DSGVTQTPKHLITATGQRVTLRCSPRSGDLSVYWYQQSLDQGLQFLIQYYNGEERAKGNILERFSAQQFPDLHSELNLSSLELGDSALYFCASSVGQGETQYFGPGTRLLVL.

This clone was picked up one time. The V gene is TRBV19, the J gene TRBJ2-3, with 7 bases lining up with TRBD2. Trimming removed 6 bases from V and 2 bases from J; junction bases left unmatched: 5. Germline loops: CDR1 LNHDA, CDR2 SQIVND (reference sequence). The CDR3 has 14 residues. The CDR3 spells CASRTAGFTDTQYF. The CDR3 coding sequence is TGTGCCAGTAGAACAGCGGGATTCACAGATACGCAGTATTTT.

This sequence joins TRBV7-3 and TRBJ2-2; D might be TRBD1 or TRBD2, each matching 5 bases. Trimming took off 5 bases at V and 8 bases at J, with 21 bases between the two ends. Germline V gene sequence: CDR1 SGHTA, CDR2 FQGTGA. CDR3 length: 16 residues. In nucleotides, the CDR3 is TGTGCCAGCAGCGCCACCGCCGGGACGCCGGGGGGGGAGCTGTTTTTT. Protein sequence: CASSATAGTPGGELFF.

The V and J genes are TRBV7-9 and TRBJ1-4; D may be TRBD1 (5 bases). Trimming cost V 2 bases and J 8 bases, with 9 bases left between them. The CDR3 runs 13 residues. CDR1 SEHNR and CDR2 FQNEAQ come from the germline V gene (reference sequence). The CDR3 here is CASSLRGKEKLFF. The CDR3 DNA reads as TGTGCCAGCAGCTTAAGGGGAAAGGAAAAACTGTTTTTT.